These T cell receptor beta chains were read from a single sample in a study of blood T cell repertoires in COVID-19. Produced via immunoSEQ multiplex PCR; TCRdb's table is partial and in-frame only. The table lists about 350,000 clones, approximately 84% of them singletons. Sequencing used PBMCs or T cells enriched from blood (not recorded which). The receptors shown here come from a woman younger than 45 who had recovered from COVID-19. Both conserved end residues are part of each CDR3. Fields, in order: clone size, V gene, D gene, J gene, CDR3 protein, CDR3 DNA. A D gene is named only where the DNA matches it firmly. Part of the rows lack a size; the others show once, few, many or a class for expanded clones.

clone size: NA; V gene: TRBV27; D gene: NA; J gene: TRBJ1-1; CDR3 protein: CASSSTGGNTEAFF; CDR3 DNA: TGTGCCAGCAGTTCGACGGGGGGGAACACTGAAGCTTTCTTT
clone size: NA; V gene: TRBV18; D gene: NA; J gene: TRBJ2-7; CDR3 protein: CASSLPPGTHGVEQYF; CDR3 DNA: TGTGCCAGCTCACTGCCGCCGGGGACACACGGCGTCGAGCAGTACTTC
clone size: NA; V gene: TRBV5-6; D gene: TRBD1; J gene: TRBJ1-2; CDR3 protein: CASSSGDRPNYGYTF; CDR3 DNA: TGTGCCAGCAGCTCAGGGGACAGGCCTAACTATGGCTACACCTTC
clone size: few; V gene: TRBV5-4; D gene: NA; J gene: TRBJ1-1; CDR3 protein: CASSFTVDTEAFF; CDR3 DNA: TGTGCCAGCAGCTTCACCGTAGACACTGAAGCTTTCTTT
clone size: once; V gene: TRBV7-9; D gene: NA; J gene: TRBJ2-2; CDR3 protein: CASSLGQNTGELFF; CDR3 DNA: TGTGCCAGCAGCTTAGGACAGAACACCGGGGAGCTGTTTTTT
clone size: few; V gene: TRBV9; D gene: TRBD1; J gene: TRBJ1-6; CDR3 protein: CASSAQGTVNSPLHF; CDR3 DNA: TGTGCCAGCAGCGCTCAAGGGACAGTTAATTCACCCCTCCACTTT
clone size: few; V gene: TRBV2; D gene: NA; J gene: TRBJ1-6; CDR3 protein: CASSAGGYNSPLHF; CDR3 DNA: TGTGCCAGCAGTGCGGGAGGCTATAATTCACCCCTCCACTTT
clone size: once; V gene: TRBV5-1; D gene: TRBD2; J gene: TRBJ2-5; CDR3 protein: CASSRDSGGEETQYF; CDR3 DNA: TGCGCCAGCAGCCGGGATAGCGGGGGCGAAGAGACCCAGTACTTC
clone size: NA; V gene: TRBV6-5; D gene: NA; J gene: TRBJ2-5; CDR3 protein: CASSPDSQETQYF; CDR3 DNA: TGTGCCAGCAGTCCCGACAGCCAAGAGACCCAGTACTTC
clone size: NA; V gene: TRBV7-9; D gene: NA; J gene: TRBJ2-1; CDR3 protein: CASSLGSYNEQFF; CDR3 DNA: TGTGCCAGCAGCTTAGGTTCTTACAATGAGCAGTTCTTC
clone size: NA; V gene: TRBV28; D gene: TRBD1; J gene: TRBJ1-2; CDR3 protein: CASSPSAGQGARGYTF; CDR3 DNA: TGTGCCAGCAGCCCTTCCGCGGGACAGGGGGCCAGGGGCTACACCTTC
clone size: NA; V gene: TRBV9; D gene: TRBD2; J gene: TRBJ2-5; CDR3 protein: CASSVGPAGGGETQYF; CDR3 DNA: TGTGCCAGCAGCGTAGGGCCAGCGGGGGGTGGAGAGACCCAGTACTTC
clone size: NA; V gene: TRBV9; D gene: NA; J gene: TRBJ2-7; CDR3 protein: CASSVDVIKGEQYF; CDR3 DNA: TGTGCCAGCAGCGTAGACGTAATAAAGGGGGAGCAGTACTTC
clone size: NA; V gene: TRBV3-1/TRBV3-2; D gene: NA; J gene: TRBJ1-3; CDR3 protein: CASSQVSGAGNTIYF; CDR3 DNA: TGTGCCAGCAGCCAAGTATCAGGGGCCGGAAACACCATATATTTT
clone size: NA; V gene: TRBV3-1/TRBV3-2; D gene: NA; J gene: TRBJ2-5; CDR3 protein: CASSQAGFWETQYF; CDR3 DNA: TGTGCCAGCAGCCAAGCAGGATTTTGGGAGACCCAGTACTTC
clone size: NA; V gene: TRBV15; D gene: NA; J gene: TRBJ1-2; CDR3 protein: CATSRVGGFYGYTF; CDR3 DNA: TGTGCCACCAGCAGAGTCGGAGGGTTCTATGGCTACACCTTC
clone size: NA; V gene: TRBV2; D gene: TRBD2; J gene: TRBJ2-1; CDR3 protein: CASSAILANNEQFF; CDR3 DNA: TGTGCCAGCAGCGCGATACTAGCGAACAATGAGCAGTTCTTC
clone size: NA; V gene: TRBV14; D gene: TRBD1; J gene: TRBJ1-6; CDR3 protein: CASSQGGQNYNSPLHF; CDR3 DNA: TGTGCCAGCAGCCAAGGGGGACAGAATTATAATTCACCCCTCCACTTT
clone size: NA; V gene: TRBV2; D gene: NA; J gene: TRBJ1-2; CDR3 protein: CASSDRVRVGGYTF; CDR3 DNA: TGTGCCAGCAGTGATCGTGTCAGGGTTGGTGGCTACACCTTC
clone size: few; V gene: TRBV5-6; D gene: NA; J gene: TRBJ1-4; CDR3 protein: CASHTNRRGGTDEKLFF; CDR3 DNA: TGTGCCAGCCATACGAACCGGCGGGGCGGCACAGATGAAAAACTGTTTTTT
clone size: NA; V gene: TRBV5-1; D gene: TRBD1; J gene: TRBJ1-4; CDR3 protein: CASSVGSGGTTNEKLFF; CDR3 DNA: TGCGCCAGCAGCGTTGGGTCAGGGGGAACAACTAATGAAAAACTGTTTTTT
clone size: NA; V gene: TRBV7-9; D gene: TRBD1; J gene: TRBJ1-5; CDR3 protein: CASSLDRGLWHF; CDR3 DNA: TGTGCCAGCAGCCTCGACAGGGGCCTATGGCATTTT
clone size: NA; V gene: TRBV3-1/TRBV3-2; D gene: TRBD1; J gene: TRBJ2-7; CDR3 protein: CASSQGQGGTYEQYF; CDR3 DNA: TGTGCCAGCAGCCAGGGACAGGGGGGGACCTACGAGCAGTACTTC
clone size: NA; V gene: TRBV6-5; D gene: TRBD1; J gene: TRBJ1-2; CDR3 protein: CASTPTGGAFYGYTF; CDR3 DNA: TGTGCCAGCACCCCGACAGGGGGCGCTTTCTATGGCTACACCTTC
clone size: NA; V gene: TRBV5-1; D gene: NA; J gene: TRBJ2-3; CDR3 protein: CASKLRGQDHTDTQYF; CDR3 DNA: TGCGCCAGCAAGCTGCGGGGGCAAGACCACACAGATACGCAGTATTTT
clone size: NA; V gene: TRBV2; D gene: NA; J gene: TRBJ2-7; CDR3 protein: CASSEGIGDEQYF; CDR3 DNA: TGTGCCAGCAGTGAAGGGATAGGGGACGAGCAGTACTTC
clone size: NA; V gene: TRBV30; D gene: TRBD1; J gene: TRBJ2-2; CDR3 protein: CAWRGQGNTGELFF; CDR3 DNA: TGTGCCTGGAGGGGACAGGGGAACACCGGGGAGCTGTTTTTT
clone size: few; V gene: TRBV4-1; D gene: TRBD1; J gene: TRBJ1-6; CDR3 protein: CASSQGDRGNYSPLHF; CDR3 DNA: TGCGCCAGCAGCCAGGGGGACAGGGGGAATTATTCACCCCTCCACTTT
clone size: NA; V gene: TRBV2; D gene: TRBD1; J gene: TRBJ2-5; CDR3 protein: CASVEPTGAHQETQYF; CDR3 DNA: TGTGCCAGCGTGGAACCGACAGGGGCCCACCAAGAGACCCAGTACTTC
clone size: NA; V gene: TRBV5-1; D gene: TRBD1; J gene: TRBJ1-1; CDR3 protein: CASSFQGDSTEAFF; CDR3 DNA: TGCGCCAGCAGCTTCCAGGGGGACAGTACTGAAGCTTTCTTT
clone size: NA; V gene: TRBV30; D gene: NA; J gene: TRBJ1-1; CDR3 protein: CAWREFVEAFF; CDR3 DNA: TGTGCCTGGAGGGAGTTTGTGGAAGCTTTCTTT
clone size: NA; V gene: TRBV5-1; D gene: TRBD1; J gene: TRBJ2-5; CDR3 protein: CASSRRTGAMRGETQYF; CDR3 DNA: TGCGCCAGCAGCCGACGGACAGGAGCAATGAGGGGAGAGACCCAGTACTTC
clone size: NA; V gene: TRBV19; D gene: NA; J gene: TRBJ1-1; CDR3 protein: CASSARRQGGMPFF; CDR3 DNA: TGTGCCAGTAGTGCAAGGCGGCAGGGAGGGATGCCTTTCTTT
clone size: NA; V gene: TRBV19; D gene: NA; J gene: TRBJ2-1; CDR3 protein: CASSIGTVSNEQFF; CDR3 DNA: TGTGCCAGTAGTATAGGGACAGTGAGCAATGAGCAGTTCTTC
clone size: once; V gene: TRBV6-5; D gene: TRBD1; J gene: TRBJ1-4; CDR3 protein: CASRTGGGGEKLFF; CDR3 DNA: TGTGCCAGCCGCACGGGAGGGGGCGGTGAAAAACTGTTTTTT
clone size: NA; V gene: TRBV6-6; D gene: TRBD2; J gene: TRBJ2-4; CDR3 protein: CASSRGLAGDLLAKNIQYF; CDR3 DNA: TGTGCCAGCAGTCGGGGACTAGCGGGGGACCTACTAGCCAAAAACATTCAGTACTTC
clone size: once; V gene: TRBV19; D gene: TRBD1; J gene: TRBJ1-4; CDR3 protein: CASATDRSNEKLFF; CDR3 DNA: TGTGCCAGCGCAACGGACAGGTCTAATGAAAAACTGTTTTTT
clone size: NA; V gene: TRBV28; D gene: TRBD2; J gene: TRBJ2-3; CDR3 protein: CASSLDPGLAGSGDTQYF; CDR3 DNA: TGTGCCAGCAGTTTAGACCCGGGACTAGCGGGGTCGGGGGATACGCAGTATTTT
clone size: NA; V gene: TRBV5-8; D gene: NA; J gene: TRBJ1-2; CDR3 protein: CASSFWLRGYTF; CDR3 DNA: TGTGCCAGCAGCTTCTGGCTTCGTGGCTACACCTTC
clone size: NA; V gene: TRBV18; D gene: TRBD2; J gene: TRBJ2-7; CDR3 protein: CASSPGRAREQYF; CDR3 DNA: TGTGCCAGCTCCCCGGGGAGGGCGCGGGAGCAGTACTTC
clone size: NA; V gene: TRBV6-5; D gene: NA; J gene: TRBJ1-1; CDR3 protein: CASSYSGLGDTEAFF; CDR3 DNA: TGTGCCAGCAGTTACTCGGGGTTAGGGGACACTGAAGCTTTCTTT
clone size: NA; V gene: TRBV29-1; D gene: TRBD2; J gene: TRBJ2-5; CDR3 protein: CSGGGSQETQYF; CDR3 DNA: TGCAGCGGCGGGGGAAGTCAGGAGACCCAGTACTTC
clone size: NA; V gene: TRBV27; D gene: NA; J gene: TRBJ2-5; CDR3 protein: CASSPVDQETQYF; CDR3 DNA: TGTGCCAGCAGTCCAGTGGACCAAGAGACCCAGTACTTC
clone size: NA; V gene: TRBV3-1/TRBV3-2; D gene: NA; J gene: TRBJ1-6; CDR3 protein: CASSQDQGGSPLHF; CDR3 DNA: TGTGCCAGCAGCCAAGATCAGGGTGGTTCACCCCTCCACTTT
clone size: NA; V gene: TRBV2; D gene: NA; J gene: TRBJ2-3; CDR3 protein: CASSGLEDSSTDTQYF; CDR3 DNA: TGTGCCAGCAGTGGACTAGAGGACTCTAGCACAGATACGCAGTATTTT
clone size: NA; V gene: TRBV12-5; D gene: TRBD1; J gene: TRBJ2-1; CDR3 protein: CASGTGQGNEQFF; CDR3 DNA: TGTGCTAGTGGTACTGGACAGGGCAATGAGCAGTTCTTC
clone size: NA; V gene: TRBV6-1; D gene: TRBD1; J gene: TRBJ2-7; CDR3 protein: CASSERTGEPHEQYF; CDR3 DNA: TGTGCCAGCAGTGAGAGGACAGGGGAGCCCCACGAGCAGTACTTC
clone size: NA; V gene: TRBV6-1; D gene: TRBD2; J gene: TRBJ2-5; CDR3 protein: CASSESRWRGGQETQYF; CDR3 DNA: TGTGCCAGCAGTGAGTCCCGTTGGCGGGGGGGACAAGAGACCCAGTACTTC
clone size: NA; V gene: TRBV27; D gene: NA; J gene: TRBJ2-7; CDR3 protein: CASSGSGSYEQYF; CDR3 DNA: TGTGCCAGCAGTGGATCCGGGTCCTACGAGCAGTACTTC
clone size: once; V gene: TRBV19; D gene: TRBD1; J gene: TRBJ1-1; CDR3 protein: CASSILQGDTEAFF; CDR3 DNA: TGTGCCAGTAGTATACTACAGGGGGATACTGAAGCTTTCTTT
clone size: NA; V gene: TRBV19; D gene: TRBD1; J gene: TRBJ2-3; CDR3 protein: CASSIGRGHSDTQYF; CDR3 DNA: TGTGCCAGTAGTATAGGCAGGGGGCATTCAGATACGCAGTATTTT
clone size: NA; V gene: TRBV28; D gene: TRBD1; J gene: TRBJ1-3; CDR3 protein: CASSSSRGHGNTIYF; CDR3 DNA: TGTGCCAGCAGCTCCTCTAGGGGGCATGGAAACACCATATATTTT
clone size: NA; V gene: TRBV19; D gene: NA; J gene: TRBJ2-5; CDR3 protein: CASSRRDVETQYF; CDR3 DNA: TGTGCCAGTAGTAGGAGGGACGTCGAGACCCAGTACTTC
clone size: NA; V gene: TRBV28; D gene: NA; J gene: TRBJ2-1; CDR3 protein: CASSSPEGGGNNEQFF; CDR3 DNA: TGTGCCAGCAGTTCTCCCGAGGGGGGGGGAAACAATGAGCAGTTCTTC
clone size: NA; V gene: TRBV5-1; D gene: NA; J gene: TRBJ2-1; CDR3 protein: CASSLLDRYNEQFF; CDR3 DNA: TGCGCCAGCAGCCTCCTCGACAGGTACAATGAGCAGTTCTTC
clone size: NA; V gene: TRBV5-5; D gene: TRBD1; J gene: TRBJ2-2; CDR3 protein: CASSLYGTVSSGELFF; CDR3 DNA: TGTGCCAGCAGCTTGTATGGGACAGTAAGTTCCGGGGAGCTGTTTTTT
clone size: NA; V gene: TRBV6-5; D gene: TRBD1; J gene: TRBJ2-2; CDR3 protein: CASSRDRGDPGELFF; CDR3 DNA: TGTGCCAGCAGCCGGGACAGGGGGGATCCCGGGGAGCTGTTTTTT
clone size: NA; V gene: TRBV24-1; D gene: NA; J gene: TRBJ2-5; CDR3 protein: CATRQGETQYF; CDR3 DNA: TGTGCCACCAGGCAGGGAGAGACCCAGTACTTC
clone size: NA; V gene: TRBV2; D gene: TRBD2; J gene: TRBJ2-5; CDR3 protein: CASSELVREGAQYF; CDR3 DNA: TGTGCCAGCAGTGAATTAGTGCGGGAGGGGGCCCAGTACTTC